What follows are 17 T cell receptor beta chains derived from one specimen sequenced in a study of graft-versus-host responses after intestinal transplantation. Responders that carried the CFSE label, some 200,000 of them, were plated with some 200,000 irradiated, violet-dye-labeled stimulator cells. TCRdb's table, derived via immunoSEQ multiplex PCR, lists solely in-frame clones and lacks some. In the table there are around 20,000 clones, 30% to 40% of which are singletons. The sequencing used alloreactive CD8+ T cells from a mixed lymphocyte reaction culture, collected before intestinal transplant. As for subset: CFSE-low proliferating T cells sorted from roughly 6-day pre-transplant mixed lymphocyte reaction (GvH or HvG direction). These receptors came from a human patient who received an intestinal transplant.

V gene TRBV2 combines with J gene TRBJ2-2; 7 bases are a match to TRBD1. The CDR3 sequence is 16 residues long. Germline-derived CDR1 and CDR2 are SNHLY and FYNNEI. The V gene end was trimmed by 8 bases and the J gene end by 4 bases; junction bases not matched to a gene: 13. This chain's CDR3 is CASWSLGTDPTGELFF. The CDR3 bases are TGTGCCAGCTGGTCCTTGGGGACAGATCCCACCGGGGAGCTGTTTTTT.

The chain recombines TRBV7-9 with TRBJ2-1; D perhaps matches TRBD1 (5 bases). Germline-derived CDR1 and CDR2 are SEHNR and FQNEAQ (reference sequence). The CDR3 is 15 residues long. With 1 base removed from V and 0 bases from J, the gap between germline ends came to 7 bases. In DNA, the CDR3 is TGTGCCAGCAGCTTAGTGGGGCACTCCTACAATGAGCAGTTCTTC. Amino acid sequence: CASSLVGHSYNEQFF.

The J gene is TRBJ2-5, the V gene TRBV4-1; D may be TRBD1 (5 bases). The CDR3 spans 12 residues. Trimming took 4 bases from V and 5 from J, leaving 8 bases between them. Germline-derived CDR1 and CDR2 are MGHRA and YSYEKL. The DNA of the CDR3 is TGCGCCAGCAGCCTCGCAGGGGAGACCCAGTACTTC. Translating it yields CASSLAGETQYF.

V usage is TRBV9 and J usage is TRBJ2-1; 7 bases line up with TRBD2. Per germline, CDR1 SGDLS and CDR2 YYNGEE. This CDR3 spans 15 amino acids. The V segment lost 4 bases and the J segment 0 bases; nucleotides outside the gene matches: 4. The CDR3 is CASSRGGLSYNEQFF. CDR3 nucleotides: TGTGCCAGCAGCCGCGGGGGACTCTCCTACAATGAGCAGTTCTTC. The entire variable domain, with the rest obtained from reference TRBV9 and TRBJ2-1, is as follows: DSGVTQTPKHLITATGQRVTLRCSPRSGDLSVYWYQQSLDQGLQFLIQYYNGEERAKGNILERFSAQQFPDLHSELNLSSLELGDSALYFCASSRGGLSYNEQFFGPGTRLTVL.

This clone is medium-sized in the sample. V is TRBV28 and J is TRBJ2-7; perhaps TRBD2 as D (5 bases). Trimming left V 5 bases short and J 3 bases short, with 14 bases between. Germline CDR1 is MDHEN and CDR2 is SYDVKM. CDR3 length: 14 amino acids. The CDR3 DNA is TGTGCCAGCAGTGGGCCAGCGGAGAACTACGAGCAGTACTTC. This gives the protein CASSGPAENYEQYF. Based on the CDR3 plus reference TRBV28 and TRBJ2-7, the full variable domain is DVKVTQSSRYLVKRTGEKVFLECVQDMDHENMFWYRQDPGLGLRLIYFSYDVKMKEKGDIPEGYSVSREKKERFSLILESASTNQTSMYLCASSGPAENYEQYFGPGTRLTVT.

The chain is built from TRBV6-5 and TRBJ2-6; 7 positions agree with TRBD2. The CDR3 is 15 amino acids. The V and J ends lost 7 bases and 3 bases, in that order; junction bases with no gene match: 6. The germline V gene has CDR1 MNHEY and CDR2 SVGAGI. In DNA form, the CDR3 reads TGTGCCAGCACCTGGGGGGGGTTTGGGGCCAACGTCCTGACTTTC. Amino acid sequence: CASTWGGFGANVLTF.

The genes are TRBV5-4 and TRBJ1-1; no clear D. CDR1 and CDR2 (germline): SGHNT, YYREEE (reference sequence). The V end was cut by 4 bases, the J end by 1 base, with 17 bases between. This CDR3 contains 16 residues. This CDR3 is CASSQHYLDSNTEAFF. CDR3 coding DNA: TGTGCCAGCAGCCAACATTACTTGGACTCGAACACTGAAGCTTTCTTT.

This clone was counted a few times. The chain joins TRBV7-9 to TRBJ2-7; TRBD2 matches at 10 bases. CDR1 SEHNR and CDR2 FQNEAQ come from the germline V gene (reference sequence). Trimming took 4 bases from V and 6 from J; bases not matched to a gene: 9. This CDR3 spans 15 amino acids. CDR3 bases: TGTGCCAGCAGCTCTCCTAGCGGGAGAGGTCTCGAGCAGTACTTC. Its translation is CASSSPSGRGLEQYF.

This sequence joins TRBV5-1 and TRBJ1-1; 10 bases agree with TRBD1. V lost 6 bases and J lost 5; bases outside the gene matches: 16. CDR3 length equals 17 residues. Germline V gives CDR1 SGHRS, CDR2 YFSETQ. CDR3 region: CASNEGTGVLLWTEAFF. The CDR3 DNA sequence: TGCGCCAGCAACGAAGGGACAGGGGTTCTTTTGTGGACTGAAGCTTTCTTT.

This chain links TRBV5-1 with TRBJ1-3; tentative D call: TRBD1 (5 bases). In germline, CDR1 is SGHRS, CDR2 YFSETQ. The CDR3 length is 15 residues. Deletions cut 2 bases from V and 4 bases from J, with 13 bases between. CDR3 protein: CASSFSFWTGNTIYF. CDR3 nucleotide sequence: TGCGCCAGCAGCTTTTCATTTTGGACAGGAAACACCATATATTTT.

The table lists this clone with a count of one. The chain uses TRBV4-1 and TRBJ2-7; D perhaps matches TRBD1 (6 bases). Germline CDR1 and CDR2: MGHRA and YSYEKL. This CDR3 has 17 residues. Between the trimmed V and J ends, which lost 0 bases and 4 bases, there was a span of 19 bases. The CDR3 reads CASSQEFPGAVRYEQYF. Here the CDR3 DNA reads TGCGCCAGCAGCCAAGAATTCCCAGGGGCAGTACGGTACGAGCAGTACTTC.

The chain carries TRBV5-4 and TRBJ1-1; D gene ambiguous. The CDR3 length is 15 residues. Germline V CDR1 and CDR2: SGHNT, YYREEE (reference sequence). V lost 4 bases to trimming and J lost 3 bases, with 16 bases between them. In nucleotides, the CDR3 is TGTGCCAGCAGCCCACCTTGGGCCCCGGACACTGAAGCTTTCTTT. It encodes CASSPPWAPDTEAFF.

The J gene is TRBJ2-7, the V gene TRBV27; TRBD1 might be the D (5 bases). Between the trimmed V and J ends, which lost 3 bases and 0 bases, there was a span of 9 bases. CDR1 is MNHEY and CDR2 is SMNVEV in the germline V gene (reference sequence). The CDR3 has 14 amino acids. The CDR3 nucleotides are TGTGCCAGCAGTTTGTCAGGGAACTCCTACGAGCAGTACTTC. It encodes CASSLSGNSYEQYF.

The chain joins TRBV7-3 to TRBJ1-1, with D unclear. Trimming left V 5 bases short and J 1 base short, with 8 bases between. Germline-derived CDR1 and CDR2 are SGHTA and FQGTGA. This CDR3 region has 13 residues. DNA for the CDR3: TGTGCCAGCAGCCAGCCAGGGAACACTGAAGCTTTCTTT. Amino acid sequence: CASSQPGNTEAFF.

In its sample, this clone was seen a few times. The gene calls are TRBV6-5 and TRBJ2-7; TRBD2 aligns across 12 bases. The CDR3 is 15 residues long. Trimming took 4 bases from V and 7 from J; bases not matched to a gene: 8. In germline, CDR1 is MNHEY, CDR2 SVGAGI. The CDR3 spells CASSSPTSGGWEQYF. The CDR3 nucleotides read TGTGCCAGCAGTTCCCCGACTAGCGGGGGATGGGAGCAGTACTTC.

The DNA of the CDR3 is TGTGCCAGCAGTGATAGCGGGGACGAGCAGTACTTC. This codes for CASSDSGDEQYF. This chain uses TRBV2 with TRBJ2-7; 8 nucleotides line up with TRBD2. Germline V lookup: CDR1 SNHLY, CDR2 FYNNEI. The CDR3 has 12 amino acids. Unmatched junction bases numbered 0, after V lost 3 bases and J lost 5 bases.

The genes are TRBV6-5 and TRBJ2-3, with TRBD2 matching over 8 bases. CDR3 length: 13 residues. In germline, CDR1 is MNHEY, CDR2 SVGAGI. CDR3 loop: CAATRGGVDTQYF. CDR3 coding DNA: TGTGCAGCTACCCGGGGGGGGGTAGATACGCAGTATTTT.